The rows below give T cell receptor beta chains drawn from one sample of a study of beta chain features in type 1 diabetes. Generated by immunoSEQ multiplex PCR, the TCRdb table keeps only in-frame clones and is missing some. The sample records 200,000 to 250,000 clones, about a tenth being singletons. The specimen sequenced was central memory CD4+ T cells from blood. The receptors derive from a man between 18 and 29 years old in good health. Each CDR3 is given with its conserved first and last residue. The order of the fields is V gene, J gene, clone size, D gene, CDR3 protein, CDR3 DNA. D genes are given only for firm matches. Clone size is stated in some rows and not others, as once, few, many or a class when expanded.

TRBV9	TRBJ2-1	-	TRBD2	CASRPMGGESYNEQFF	TGTGCCAGCAGACCAATGGGAGGGGAGTCCTACAATGAGCAGTTCTTC
TRBV4-2	TRBJ2-7	-	-	CASSQYSRGGSLYEQYF	TGTGCCAGCAGCCAATACTCCAGGGGCGGGAGCCTCTACGAGCAGTACTTC
TRBV2	TRBJ2-7	-	-	CASSGPGTNSYEQYF	TGTGCCAGCAGTGGGCCCGGGACAAATTCCTACGAGCAGTACTTC
TRBV5-1	TRBJ2-7	-	-	CASSLDGSTYEQYF	TGCGCCAGCAGCTTGGACGGGTCCACCTACGAGCAGTACTTC
TRBV1	TRBJ2-7	few	-	CTSSDTTRRCYEQYF	TGCACCAGCAGCGACACAACTAGGAGATGCTACGAGCAGTACTTC
TRBV10-3	TRBJ1-1	many	-	CAISRDIRNTEAFF	TGTGCCATCAGTCGGGACATCCGGAACACTGAAGCTTTCTTT
TRBV13	TRBJ2-3	once	TRBD2	CASSRGLAERDTQYF	TGTGCCAGCAGTAGGGGACTAGCGGAACGAGATACGCAGTATTTT
TRBV30	TRBJ2-5	-	-	CAWEIQASETQYF	TGTGCCTGGGAAATCCAGGCCTCAGAGACCCAGTACTTC
TRBV27	TRBJ1-1	few	TRBD1	CASSLSRTGQGTEAFF	TGTGCCAGCAGTTTATCCCGGACAGGGCAGGGCACTGAAGCTTTCTTT
TRBV2	TRBJ2-1	few	-	CASCIRDSGYLGSYNEQFF	TGTGCCAGCTGTATTCGAGACAGCGGGTATCTAGGGTCCTACAATGAGCAGTTCTTC
TRBV5-1	TRBJ2-7	few	-	CASSLGFGNLRGQYF	TGCGCCAGCAGCTTGGGATTCGGGAACCTACGAGGGCAGTACTTC
TRBV7-3	TRBJ2-1	-	TRBD2	CASSLTSGYNEQFF	TGTGCCAGCAGCTTAACTAGCGGGTACAATGAGCAGTTCTTC
TRBV5-4	TRBJ2-5	-	-	CASSSGPGTQHTAQYF	TGTGCCAGCAGCTCAGGACCCGGGACTCAACATACGGCCCAGTACTTC
TRBV30	TRBJ2-6	-	-	CAWRAQTPGLTF	TGTGCCTGGAGAGCCCAGACACCGGGGCTGACTTTC
TRBV30	TRBJ2-1	-	-	CAWTRGESRQFF	TGTGCCTGGACCCGGGGCGAATCGAGGCAGTTCTTC
TRBV7-7	TRBJ2-7	few	-	CASSPAVGEMQYF	TGTGCCAGCAGCCCGGCGGTCGGGGAAATGCAGTACTTC
TRBV7-2	TRBJ2-7	few	TRBD2	CASSDYRAGAYEQYF	TGTGCCAGCAGCGACTACCGGGCGGGGGCCTACGAGCAGTACTTC
TRBV7-8	TRBJ2-7	few	-	CASSLDRWTYEQYF	TGTGCCAGCAGCCTTGATAGGTGGACCTACGAGCAGTACTTC
TRBV5-6	TRBJ1-5	many	-	CASSLSGLGQPQHF	TGTGCCAGCAGCTTGTCAGGGCTCGGTCAGCCCCAGCATTTT
TRBV7-2	TRBJ2-7	-	TRBD1	CASSSALPGQGRDYEQYF	TGTGCCAGCAGCTCGGCCCTCCCGGGACAGGGGAGAGACTACGAGCAGTACTTC
TRBV6-6	TRBJ2-3	-	TRBD2	CASSYLAGTDTQYF	TGTGCCAGCAGTTACTTAGCGGGAACAGATACGCAGTATTTT
TRBV5-6	TRBJ2-6	few	-	CASSLVDHYFSGANVLTF	TGTGCCAGCAGCTTGGTGGACCACTACTTCTCTGGGGCCAACGTCCTGACTTTC
TRBV13	TRBJ2-7	-	-	CASSLTRDGSYEQYF	TGTGCCAGCAGCTTAACCAGGGACGGTTCCTACGAGCAGTACTTC
TRBV20-1	TRBJ2-1	few	-	CSAGAGNEQFF	TGCAGTGCCGGGGCTGGGAATGAGCAGTTCTTC
TRBV9	TRBJ2-1	many	-	CASSVFQARGPKNEQFF	TGTGCCAGCAGCGTATTTCAGGCCAGGGGTCCAAAGAATGAGCAGTTCTTC
TRBV30	TRBJ2-1	-	-	CAWSPEGGVSRNEQFF	TGTGCCTGGAGTCCTGAGGGGGGAGTTTCGCGCAATGAGCAGTTCTTC
TRBV19	TRBJ1-2	-	-	CASSIDSVNYGYTF	TGTGCCAGTAGTATAGACAGCGTTAACTATGGCTACACCTTC
TRBV30	TRBJ2-3	few	-	CAWTRQGLADTQYF	TGTGCCTGGACCCGACAGGGACTCGCAGATACGCAGTATTTT
TRBV5-1	TRBJ2-7	-	TRBD2	CASTQLGLGYEQYF	TGCGCCAGCACCCAGCTGGGACTAGGCTACGAGCAGTACTTC
TRBV19	TRBJ2-5	few	TRBD1	CASSVTGVQETQYF	TGTGCCAGTAGTGTGACAGGGGTACAAGAGACCCAGTACTTC
TRBV29-1	TRBJ2-3	many	-	CSVMEGTDTQYF	TGCAGCGTCATGGAGGGCACAGATACGCAGTATTTT
TRBV30	TRBJ2-1	-	-	CAWSVSWGEQFF	TGTGCCTGGAGTGTTTCATGGGGTGAGCAGTTCTTC
TRBV29-1	TRBJ2-5	many	-	CSVKEAQETQYF	TGCAGCGTTAAGGAGGCCCAAGAGACCCAGTACTTC
TRBV11-3	TRBJ2-7	few	-	CASSLAHLHGEQYF	TGTGCCAGCAGCTTAGCTCACCTCCATGGGGAGCAGTACTTC
TRBV5-1	TRBJ2-2	few	-	CASSGDVGTGELFF	TGCGCCAGCAGCGGGGACGTGGGGACCGGGGAGCTGTTTTTT
TRBV15	TRBJ2-1	many	TRBD2	CATSRGAGTSVQQFF	TGTGCCACCAGCAGAGGCGCCGGGACTAGCGTGCAACAGTTCTTC
TRBV6-4	TRBJ2-1	few	-	CASSQDRYNEQFF	TGTGCCAGCAGCCAGGACCGATACAATGAGCAGTTCTTC
TRBV25-1	TRBJ1-4	-	TRBD1	CASSVTGVTEKLFF	TGTGCCAGCAGTGTGACAGGGGTGACAGAAAAACTGTTTTTT
TRBV5-1	TRBJ2-7	-	TRBD2	CASSLAAGREYEQYF	TGCGCCAGCAGCTTGGCGGCAGGGAGGGAATACGAGCAGTACTTC
TRBV7-8	TRBJ2-7	few	-	CASSLEPTLSYEQYF	TGTGCCAGCAGCCTAGAGCCTACCTTATCCTACGAGCAGTACTTC
TRBV30	TRBJ2-1	few	TRBD2	CAWSTGTSRNNEQFF	TGTGCCTGGAGTACCGGGACTAGCCGAAACAATGAGCAGTTCTTC
TRBV11-3	TRBJ2-1	-	TRBD2	CASSSRGLAGMDEQFF	TGTGCCAGCAGCTCACGGGGACTAGCGGGAATGGATGAGCAGTTCTTC
TRBV30	TRBJ1-2	few	-	CAWMDRTDYGYTF	TGTGCCTGGATGGACCGGACAGACTATGGCTACACCTTC
TRBV5-1	TRBJ2-3	-	-	CASSLVISGTDTQYF	TGCGCCAGCAGCTTAGTTATTAGCGGCACAGATACGCAGTATTTT
TRBV13	TRBJ1-2	-	-	CASSSTGAGYTF	TGTGCCAGCAGCTCAACGGGGGCGGGCTACACCTTC
TRBV29-1	TRBJ1-3	-	-	CSVELSGNSGNTIYF	TGCAGCGTTGAACTCTCAGGGAACTCTGGAAACACCATATATTTT
TRBV6-5	TRBJ2-3	few	-	CASGWRSTDTQYF	TGTGCCAGCGGGTGGCGCAGCACAGATACGCAGTATTTT
TRBV5-6	TRBJ2-3	few	TRBD2	CASSFTSGFRTDTQYF	TGTGCCAGCAGCTTTACTAGCGGTTTTCGCACAGATACGCAGTATTTT
TRBV6-5	TRBJ2-5	few	-	CASSYSMEGQETQYF	TGTGCCAGCAGTTACTCAATGGAGGGACAAGAGACCCAGTACTTC
TRBV15	TRBJ2-4	once	-	CATSRGGAGGAVDIQYF	TGTGCCACCAGCAGGGGAGGGGCTGGGGGCGCGGTGGACATTCAGTACTTC
TRBV19	TRBJ1-5	few	-	CASTNSPWSQPQHF	TGTGCCAGTACTAACAGTCCGTGGAGTCAGCCCCAGCATTTT
TRBV30	TRBJ1-2	few	TRBD1	CAWSPGGSGGYTF	TGTGCCTGGAGTCCAGGGGGCAGTGGCGGCTACACCTTC
TRBV7-2	TRBJ2-1	-	-	CASSLNEEQFF	TGTGCCAGCAGCTTGAACGAGGAGCAGTTCTTC
TRBV5-1	TRBJ2-1	-	TRBD2	CASSLGTSGWHNEQFF	TGCGCCAGCAGCCTAGGGACTAGCGGGTGGCACAATGAGCAGTTCTTC
TRBV10-3	TRBJ1-5	-	TRBD1	CAIRAGTANQPQHF	TGTGCCATCAGGGCCGGGACAGCAAATCAGCCCCAGCATTTT
TRBV5-4	TRBJ2-7	few	TRBD2	CASSLKDSGRSEQYF	TGTGCCAGCAGCTTGAAGGATAGCGGGAGGAGCGAGCAGTACTTC
TRBV20-1	TRBJ1-1	-	-	CSARGGREAFF	TGCAGTGCTAGGGGGGGCCGAGAGGCTTTCTTT
TRBV5-1	TRBJ2-3	few	TRBD2	CASSESTSGSTDTQYF	TGCGCCAGCAGCGAATCCACTAGCGGCAGCACAGATACGCAGTATTTT
TRBV21-1	TRBJ2-7	-	-	CASRAKFLAGDYEQYF	TGTGCCAGCAGAGCAAAGTTTCTAGCGGGGGACTACGAGCAGTACTTC
TRBV6-1	TRBJ2-1	few	-	CASSEGAYNEQFF	TGTGCCAGCAGTGAAGGAGCTTACAATGAGCAGTTCTTC